What follows describes a single T cell receptor (beta chain). V lost 0 bases, J lost 4 bases, and 18 bases lay in between. Germline-derived CDR1 and CDR2 are LGHNA and YNFKEQ. The CDR3 contains 17 residues. These data belong to a study of T cell changes during pregnancy in multiple sclerosis. Data came from immunoSEQ multiplex PCR; TCRdb stores just in-frame clones and leaves some out. The table includes around 50,000 clones, about 93% detected once. The material sequenced was CD4+ T cells from peripheral blood mononuclear cells, taken in the first trimester of pregnancy. The receptor comes from a female donor with multiple sclerosis, enrolled in a pregnancy study. The gene calls are TRBV4-2 and TRBJ2-5; D is possibly TRBD2 (6 bases). CDR3 nucleotides: TGTGCCAGCAGCCAAGACGGGGGTCAAAACCCCCTAGAGACCCAGTACTTC. Translation gives CASSQDGGQNPLETQYF.